Included here is one TCR beta chain sequence, with context. The antigen this receptor binds is unknown. Base-call qualities are not available, and no considerably larger clone is one nucleotide away. At study entry, adolescents were screened for latent tuberculosis infection by tuberculin skin test and QuantiFERON-TB GOLD In-Tube IGRA. Immunosequencing was performed on unsorted cryopreserved PBMC, with approximately 110,000 T cells per clinical donor covered on average. Eleven high schools in the Worcester region of the Western Cape, South Africa, served as enrollment sites for adolescents aged 12 to 18 years. Ten or so M. tuberculosis-infected and ten uninfected adolescents were selected with matching for age and sex. PBMC from adolescents were isolated by density centrifugation from freshly drawn heparinized blood and then cryopreserved. The source of the sample is a study of T cells in tuberculosis (dated by TCRdb to 2016 to 2018). About the investigation overall: To characterize T cells specific for the mycobacterial lipid antigen glucose monomycolate (GMM), the study used CD1B tetramers together with high-throughput TCR immunosequencing. A South African clinical cohort compared IGRA-negative adolescents, IGRA-positive adolescents with latent tuberculosis and adults with active tuberculosis, some eleven per group. Overall results and qualifications from the work: Smaller mean NN-distances to GMM-specific TCRs were observed in active tuberculosis TCR-alpha repertoires than in IGRA-negative controls, suggesting clonal expansion of GMM-specific TCRs. Clinical samples were chosen by availability of cryopreserved specimens, and active tuberculosis cases were adults while controls were adolescents. Shorter CDR3-alpha lengths in active tuberculosis patients partly drove the smaller NN-distances, and the TCR-beta difference was not statistically significant. An accuracy of approximately 87% (AUROC around 0.9) was reached by a classifier using the diverse GMM-specific repertoire, compared with about 65% accuracy when GEM motif frequencies were used.

The germline V end is reduced by 1 base and the J end by 9 bases; junction bases left unmatched: 5. The cysteine opens and the phenylalanine closes a CDR3 of 14 amino acids. The sequence is cut down to CDR3 DNA, 42 bases in frame from base 1. The germline V gene specifies SGHDN as CDR1 and FVKESK as CDR2. The immunoSEQ multiplex PCR assay was used to generate TCR libraries, with TCR-beta and/or TCR-alpha/delta assays applied to each sample. Amplified TCR libraries were sequenced on the Illumina high-throughput platform. The paper's data handling went like this. Clustering and dimensionality reduction were performed using pairwise TCRdist distances among GMM-specific receptors from ex vivo sorted or in vitro expanded T cells. Each clinical repertoire was scored by mean NN-distance, the average TCRdist to the nearest 10% of tetramer-positive reference sequences. GEM TCR motif frequency was calculated as the fraction of unique TCRs that matched known GEM sequences in V/J usage and CDR3 length. Linear discriminant analysis with leave-one-out cross-validation, implemented in scikit-learn, was used to classify active tuberculosis. Sourced from immuneACCESS, this table was stored by TCRdb with only in-frame sequences that have V and J called. A share of the clones is absent; for the studies checked, an unresolved V gene accounts for under half, and the remainder has no known explanation. V, J and clone size were drawn from that table, and D and trimming were deduced from the DNA. The sample profile shows more than 40,000 clones; roughly 94% of them were found once. Less than 2% of the sample lies in the top ten.

The receptor chain draws on TRBV14 and TRBJ2-4, with 8 central nucleotides matching TRBD2. This receptor was taken from a donor aged 10-29 years with latent tuberculosis or without tuberculosis infection. Some clones in this sample may be carry-over from other donors' samples. Sequenced sample: PBMCs. The CDR3 is CASSQVGLAGIQYF. The DNA sequence is TGTGCCAGCAGCCAAGTAGGGCTAGCGGGCATTCAGTACTTC.